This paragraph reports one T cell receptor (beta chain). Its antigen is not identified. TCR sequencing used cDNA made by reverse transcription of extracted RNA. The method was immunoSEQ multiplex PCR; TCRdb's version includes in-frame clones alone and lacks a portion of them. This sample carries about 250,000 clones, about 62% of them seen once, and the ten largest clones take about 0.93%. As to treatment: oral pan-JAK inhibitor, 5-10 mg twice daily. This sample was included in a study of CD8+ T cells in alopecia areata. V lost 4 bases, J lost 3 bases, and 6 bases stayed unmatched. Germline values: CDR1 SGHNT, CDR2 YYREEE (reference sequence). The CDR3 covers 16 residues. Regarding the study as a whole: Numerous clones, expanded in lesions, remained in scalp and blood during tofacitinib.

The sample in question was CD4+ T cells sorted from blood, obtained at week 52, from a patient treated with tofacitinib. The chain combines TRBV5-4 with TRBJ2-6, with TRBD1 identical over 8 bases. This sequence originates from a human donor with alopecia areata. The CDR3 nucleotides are TGTGCCAGCAGCCCACCGACAGGGGTTGGGGCCAACGTCCTGACTTTC. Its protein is CASSPPTGVGANVLTF.